This entry is about one TCR beta chain. Its antigen is unknown. Sample barcodes and UMIs were carried by the TCR alpha and TCR beta cDNA libraries that 5'RACE generated with constant-segment primers. TCRdb passed the 5' RACE reads through MiXCR, listing each CDR3 protein once. The sample carries roughly 500,000 distinct CDR3 sequences, roughly 21% recorded once. This CDR3 contains 14 residues. The V gene end was trimmed by 4 bases and the J gene end by 4 bases; junction bases not matched to a gene: 3. Germline CDR1 SGHTA, CDR2 FQGNSA. These data originate in a study of T-cell memory formation after mild COVID-19. Study-level points and caveats: Mostly located in CM and EM were contracting CD4+ clones, with contracting CD8+ clones located in EMRA.

The specimen was PBMCs or a T cell subset sorted from them (not recorded which). The chain links TRBV7-2 to TRBJ2-5; TRBD2 agrees at 10 bases. This receptor was identified in an adult woman who had mild COVID-19 (a few samples of this study predate the infection). Cell type and time point are not known. The CDR3 sequence is CASSSSGRAETQYF. The CDR3 DNA reads TGTGCCAGCAGCTCCAGCGGGAGGGCAGAGACCCAGTACTTC. Combining the CDR3 with reference TRBV7-2 and TRBJ2-5 gives the whole variable domain GAGVSQSPSNKVTEKGKDVELRCDPISGHTALYWYRQSLGQGLEFLIYFQGNSAPDKSGLPSDRFSAERTGGSVSTLTIQRTQQEDSAVYLCASSSSGRAETQYFGPGTRLLVL.